This T cell receptor beta chain was observed in a study of T cell clones after liver transplantation (dated by TCRdb to 2018 to 2020). A note on the overall study: Samples were obtained from ITN030ST, a randomized trial in which withdrawal of immunosuppression was attempted within 2 years of liver transplantation. Blood samples were taken pre-transplant, pre-randomization before withdrawal, and post-randomization after full withdrawal or failed withdrawal. The study cohort included 8 liver transplant recipients, of whom 3 were classified as tolerant and 5 as non-tolerant. Until randomization at 12-24 months post-transplant, subjects were given standard immunosuppression, with no induction therapy. Of the eight recipients, a few were HCV-positive, while the remaining recipients had been transplanted for non-autoimmune, non-viral indications. Donor-reactive T cell clones were identified using TCRbeta sequencing after a pre-transplant mixed lymphocyte reaction and were then followed in post-transplant blood. To count as tolerant, a recipient had to stay completely off immunosuppression for at least one year without liver enzymes climbing beyond twice the upper limit of normal. Third party-reactive TCRbeta sequences were also identified from pre-transplant MLRs to serve as an antigen-independent comparator for donor-reactive sequences. The research as a whole found: In most of the 8 subjects, regardless of tolerance or HCV status, circulating donor-reactive CD4 TCRbeta sequences dropped significantly post-transplant. Since no allograft tissue specimens were available, donor-reactive T cells may have migrated into the graft instead of being deleted. When repertoire turnover was accounted for, significantly reduced detection of donor-reactive sequences was found in 7 of 8 subjects for CD4 and in 8 of 8 subjects for CD8. The decline in donor-reactive sequences exceeded the decline in third party-reactive sequences, suggesting partial antigen-specific deletion that was unrelated to withdrawal success. Low numbers of available donor cells limited the measurable donor-reactive repertoire in two subjects. Because of small, heterogeneous patient numbers and non-standardized post-transplant time points, the conclusions were only preliminary.

The germline V gene (reference sequence) specifies MNHEY as CDR1 and SMNVEV as CDR2. V is trimmed back by 3 bases and J by 2 bases, and the junction contains 7 bases that no gene match accounts for. Spanning cysteine to phenylalanine, the CDR3 consists of 15 amino acids. Only the CDR3 DNA is retained, 45 bases long and in frame from the first base. Thawed unstimulated PBMCs were stained for CD3, CD4 and CD8 and FACS-sorted into CD3+CD4+ and CD3+CD8+ populations. Each of the 8 studied subjects was randomized to immunosuppression withdrawal. The Qiagen DNeasy Blood and Tissue Kit was used to isolate genomic DNA. Turning to this clone: The antigen it binds to is not known. One base away there is no much larger clone; base qualities are not given.

High-throughput TCRbeta CDR3 sequencing of frozen genomic DNA was performed by immunoSEQ, with PCR amplification, mapping, bias correction and internal controls included. The published analysis was carried out like this. Productive rearrangements were retained, and unique TCRbeta sequences were defined by the CDR3 nucleotide sequence together with the V and J gene. For a sequence to be called donor-reactive, it needed a frequency of at least 0.01% and at least 5-fold expansion in CFSE-low cells compared with unstimulated pre-transplant cells. Per-subject minimum frequency thresholds, based on the lowest-template unstimulated sample, ensured at least 90% detection power. Jensen-Shannon divergence between the top 1000 TCRbeta sequences post-transplant and pre-transplant was used to measure repertoire turnover. Two-sided Fisher's exact tests were used to test for changes in the detection of donor-reactive sequences. The immuneACCESS repertoire file appears here via TCRdb, limited to in-frame rearrangements. These files lack a portion of the clones; in checked studies, under half of the deficit traces to unresolved V genes, and the cause of the others is not known. That table furnishes V, J and clone size, whereas the DNA furnished D and trimming. The sample includes under 35,000 clones, with 90% to 95% observed a single time. Around 26% of the sample comes from the top ten.

Sequenced here: CD8+ T cells from blood, sampled 12 months after liver transplant. The receptor was derived from a human patient who received a liver transplant. After a transplant, some T cells may be of graft donor origin. The rearranged chain carries TRBV27 and TRBJ2-7, with 7 bases matching TRBD2. CDR3 protein: CASSFSRGETYEQYF. The nucleotides read TGTGCCAGCAGTTTCTCTCGGGGGGAGACCTACGAGCAGTACTTC.